This T cell receptor (beta chain) was sequenced in a study of cytomegalovirus exposure and HLA in healthy donors. The germline V gene encodes CDR1 LNHDA and CDR2 SQIVND (reference sequence). After removal of 5 bases from V and 7 bases from J, the junction contained 10 bases not matched to a gene. The CDR3 totals 15 residues. Assay: immunoSEQ multiplex PCR; the TCRdb copy retains only in-frame clones and omits some. The sample includes some 68,000 clones, approximately 96% of them seen just once. The receptor was derived from a man aged 18 to 29 in good health and CMV-seronegative. The material sequenced was PBMCs. The gene calls are TRBV19 and TRBJ2-2; 7 bases agree with TRBD2. The CDR3 nucleotides are TGTGCCAGTAGTTGGGGCGGGAGAGCAATCGGGGAGCTGTTTTTT. Translating gives CASSWGGRAIGELFF.